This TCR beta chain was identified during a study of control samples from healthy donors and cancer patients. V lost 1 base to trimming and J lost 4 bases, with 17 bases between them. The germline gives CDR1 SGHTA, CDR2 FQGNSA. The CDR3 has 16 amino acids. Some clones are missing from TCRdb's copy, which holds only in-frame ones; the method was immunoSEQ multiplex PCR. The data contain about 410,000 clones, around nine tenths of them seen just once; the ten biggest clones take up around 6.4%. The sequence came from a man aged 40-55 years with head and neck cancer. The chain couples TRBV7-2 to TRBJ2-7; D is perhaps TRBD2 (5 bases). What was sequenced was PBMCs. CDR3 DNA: TGTGCCAGCAGCTTAGGCGGGTCGATAAAAACATACGAGCAGTACTTC. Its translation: CASSLGGSIKTYEQYF.